This passage covers 25 T cell receptor beta chains from one sample sequenced in a study of cytomegalovirus exposure and HLA in healthy donors. Primers for the PCR totalled 60 Vbeta and 13 Jbeta. Data came from immunoSEQ multiplex PCR; TCRdb stores just in-frame clones and leaves some out. The table records roughly 76,000 clones, approximately 79% of them present only once. Sequencing was performed on PBMCs. The receptor set was obtained from a man aged 30 to 39 in good health and CMV-seronegative.

The chain combines TRBV6-1 with TRBJ1-2; D remains unclear. Germline V gives CDR1 MNHNS, CDR2 SASEGT. V dropped 6 bases and J dropped 3 bases, with 2 bases sitting between them. The CDR3 covers 10 residues. CDR3 protein: CASSDYGYTF. The CDR3 coding sequence is TGTGCCAGCAGCGACTATGGCTACACCTTC.

The chain joins TRBV7-3 to TRBJ2-1; 8 bases are shared with TRBD2. Germline lookup yields CDR1 SGHTA and CDR2 FQGTGA. The V and J ends lost 2 bases and 9 bases, in that order; junction bases with no gene match: 12. This CDR3 has 16 residues. The CDR3 nucleotides are TGTGCCAGCAGCTTAGGTCGGCCCGGGGGGGGTTTTGAGCAGTTCTTC. This gives the protein CASSLGRPGGGFEQFF. Variable domain in full (rest from reference TRBV7-3 and TRBJ2-1): GAGVSQTPSNKVTEKGKYVELRCDPISGHTALYWYRQSLGQGPEFLIYFQGTGAADDSGLPNDRFFAVRPEGSVSTLKIQRTERGDSAVYLCASSLGRPGGGFEQFFGPGTRLTVL.

The CDR3: CASSLAFQGAYEQYF. The CDR3 bases are TGTGCCAGCAGCTTAGCCTTCCAGGGTGCCTACGAGCAGTACTTC. The chain employs TRBV7-2 and TRBJ2-7; D might be TRBD1 (5 bases). CDR1 and CDR2 from the germline V gene are SGHTA and FQGNSA. Trimming shortened V by 0 bases and J by 2 bases, and 11 bases separated the two germline ends. This CDR3 region has 15 residues.

The rearrangement links TRBV6-1 to TRBJ2-5; 9 nucleotides match TRBD2. The CDR3 length is 16 residues. V trimming: 6 bases; J trimming: 3 bases; junction bases outside the gene matches: 11. Germline V gene data show CDR1 as MNHNS and CDR2 as SASEGT. CDR3 sequence reads: CASRELAGGNKETQYF. The CDR3 bases are TGTGCCAGCAGGGAACTAGCGGGCGGAAACAAAGAGACCCAGTACTTC.

Notes on this clone: At one end the junction does not follow the germline gene, possibly because of a read error. V and J are TRBV7-2 and TRBJ2-5; TRBD2 matches at 7 bases. Germline CDR1 is SGHTA and CDR2 is FQGNSA. The CDR3 contains 13 residues. DNA for the CDR3: TGTGCCAGCAGCCGACGGGGGGACGCCGATCTGGACTTC. Protein product: CASSRRGDADLDF.

The rearrangement joins TRBV18 to TRBJ2-2; 9 nucleotides agree with TRBD1. This CDR3 is built from 15 residues. Germline lookup yields CDR1 KGHSH and CDR2 LQKENI. The V and J ends lost 8 bases and 2 bases, in that order; junction bases with no gene match: 6. CDR3 protein: CASAVQGANTGELFF. The CDR3 DNA sequence: TGTGCCAGCGCAGTACAGGGGGCTAACACCGGGGAGCTGTTTTTT.

This chain links TRBV19 with TRBJ2-5; 9 bases align to TRBD1. CDR1 is LNHDA, CDR2 SQIVND, per germline (reference sequence). The CDR3 runs 14 residues. V lost 2 bases and J lost 5; bases outside the gene matches: 3. The DNA for the CDR3 is TGTGCCAGTAGTATACAGGGACAGGGTGAGACCCAGTACTTC. It translates to CASSIQGQGETQYF.

The V call is TRBV20-1, the J call TRBJ2-5; D unresolved. Trimming shortened V by 0 bases and J by 10 bases, and 9 bases separated the two germline ends. This CDR3 is built from 11 residues. Germline V gene sequence: CDR1 DFQATT, CDR2 SNEGSKA (reference sequence). DNA for the CDR3: TGCAGTGCTAGAGATCTCCGTTACCAGTACTTC. The encoded protein is CSARDLRYQYF.

The chain has TRBV15 and TRBJ1-2; TRBD1 aligns across 8 bases. CDR3 length: 13 amino acids. Germline loops: CDR1 LNHNV, CDR2 YYDKDF (reference sequence). Trimming took 2 bases from V and 8 from J; bases not matched to a gene: 4. The CDR3, as DNA: TGTGCCACCAGCAGACAGGGGGCGGAGGGCTACACCTTC. Its translation is CATSRQGAEGYTF.

The V gene is TRBV28, the J gene TRBJ2-3; TRBD2 matches at 7 bases. The V segment lost 2 bases and the J segment 3 bases; nucleotides outside the gene matches: 5. Germline CDR1 reads MDHEN; CDR2 reads SYDVKM. The CDR3 length is 15 residues. CDR3 protein: CASSLAGDLTDTQYF. The CDR3 coding sequence is TGTGCCAGCAGTTTAGCGGGAGACTTGACAGATACGCAGTATTTT.

This clone occurred a few times. The chain combines TRBV7-9 with TRBJ1-4; D gene unclear. CDR1 and CDR2 (germline): SEHNR, FQNEAQ (reference sequence). V shed 6 bases and J shed 4 bases, with 15 bases lying between them. The length of the CDR3 is 15 residues. The DNA of the CDR3 is TGTGCCAGCAGTCGAGTCCCGGGGATTAATGAAAAACTGTTTTTT. Its protein product is CASSRVPGINEKLFF.

The CDR3 is CASSLGVAGGPGRNQFF. The CDR3 nucleotides are TGTGCCAGCAGCTTAGGGGTAGCGGGGGGGCCCGGCCGCAATCAGTTCTTC. The rearrangement links TRBV7-2 to TRBJ2-1; 11 positions agree with TRBD2. J was trimmed by 13 bases and V by 1 base; bases with no gene match: 15. In germline, CDR1 is SGHTA, CDR2 FQGNSA. This CDR3 contains 17 residues.

This clone was recorded a few times. The chain is built from TRBV6-5 and TRBJ1-6; TRBD1 agrees at 7 bases. V trimming: 5 bases; J trimming: 8 bases; junction bases outside the gene matches: 3. Germline V CDR1 and CDR2: MNHEY, SVGAGI. CDR3 length: 13 residues. The CDR3 bases are TGTGCCAGCAGTACAGGGGTTTATTCACCCCTCCACTTT. It translates to CASSTGVYSPLHF.

This clone was detected only a few times. The chain recombines TRBV5-5 with TRBJ2-1, with 9 bases lining up with TRBD2. Trimming removed 4 bases from V and 10 bases from J; junction bases left unmatched: 9. Germline-derived CDR1 and CDR2 are SGHKS and YYEKEE (reference sequence). CDR3 length: 14 amino acids. The CDR3, as DNA: TGTGCCAGCAGCCCCGTCGCGGGAGGGTGGGAGCAGTTCTTC. As protein: CASSPVAGGWEQFF.

The chain links TRBV30 to TRBJ2-7, with unresolved D. This CDR3 region has 12 residues. The germline V gene has CDR1 GTSNPN and CDR2 SVGIG (reference sequence). V shed 0 bases and J shed 3 bases, with 6 bases lying between them. The CDR3 DNA is TGTGCCTGGAGTGTACAGATCTACGAGCAGTACTTC. This sequence encodes CAWSVQIYEQYF.

The chain uses TRBV13 and TRBJ1-2; 7 bases fit TRBD1. Trimming cost V 7 bases and J 6 bases; bases outside gene matches: 17. Germline values: CDR1 PRHDT, CDR2 FYEKMQ (reference sequence). The CDR3 is made up of 16 amino acids. CDR3: CASTLQTGEYMNGYTF. In DNA form, the CDR3 reads TGTGCCAGCACCCTCCAAACAGGGGAGTATATGAATGGCTACACCTTC.

V usage is TRBV5-6 and J usage is TRBJ2-1, with 11 positions matching TRBD2. Per germline, CDR1 SGHDT and CDR2 YYEEEE. Germline trimming cut 5 bases from V and 4 bases from J; bases unmatched to any gene: 5. The CDR3 contains 15 residues. The CDR3 region is CASRLGLADYNEQFF. CDR3 nucleotide sequence: TGTGCCAGCAGGCTGGGACTAGCGGATTACAATGAGCAGTTCTTC.

This clone was observed a few times. The chain combines TRBV27 with TRBJ1-5, with D perhaps TRBD1 (5 bases). This CDR3 is 14 amino acids long. In germline, CDR1 is MNHEY, CDR2 SMNVEV (reference sequence). Trimming pared 6 bases from V and 4 bases from J, leaving 13 bases between. The CDR3 DNA follows: TGTGCCAGCAGAAAAGGACAAGTTAATCAGCCCCAGCATTTT. Residues: CASRKGQVNQPQHF.

This clone has more than one count but fewer than ten. The chain carries TRBV6-7 and TRBJ1-4; 8 bases fit TRBD1. TRBV6-7 carries the ORF label, with uncertain function. There are 16 residues in the CDR3. The V and J ends lost 7 bases and 5 bases, in that order; junction bases with no gene match: 12. The CDR3 DNA sequence: TGTGCCAGCATGACCGAACGACAGGGGTGGAATGAAAAACTGTTTTTT. Translation gives CASMTERQGWNEKLFF.

The gene calls are TRBV30 and TRBJ2-2; perhaps TRBD2 as D (5 bases). V was clipped by 5 bases and J by 5 bases, with 18 bases between them. This CDR3 contains 15 residues. In germline, CDR1 is GTSNPN, CDR2 SVGIG (reference sequence). CDR3 nucleotide sequence: TGTGCCTGGGTCCGGGCGGGCAGAACTACCGGGGAGCTGTTTTTT. Translating it yields CAWVRAGRTTGELFF.

The V and J genes are TRBV18 and TRBJ2-7; possible D gene TRBD1, 7 bases. The CDR3 loop spans 15 amino acids. V was clipped by 0 bases and J by 4 bases, with 13 bases between them. Germline V gene sequence: CDR1 KGHSH, CDR2 LQKENI. CDR3 coding DNA: TGTGCCAGCTCACCACCGGAGGCAGGGGGGTACGAGCAGTACTTC. Protein product: CASSPPEAGGYEQYF.

The chain has TRBV4-3 and TRBJ1-2, with D maybe TRBD1 (6 bases). Looked up from germline, CDR1 is LGHNA and CDR2 is YSLEER. Trimming removed 3 bases from V and 8 bases from J, with 19 bases in between. This CDR3 is built from 15 residues. In nucleotides, the CDR3 is TGCGCCAGCAGCCAGGAGATAATACAGGGAAGGGGCTACACCTTC. This codes for CASSQEIIQGRGYTF.

A note on this clone: One end of the junction fails to match germline, which may point to a read error. The chain employs TRBV4-2 and TRBJ1-2, with TRBD1 matching 7 bases. Germline CDR1 LGHNA, CDR2 YNFKEQ. CDR3 length: 16 amino acids. In DNA form, the CDR3 reads TGTGCCTGCAGCCAAGGGGCGGGACAGCTTTACTACGGCTACACCTTC. Protein: CACSQGAGQLYYGYTF.

Only one count was recorded for this clone. The rearrangement joins TRBV27 to TRBJ2-2; 10 bases fit TRBD2. The CDR3 has 15 residues. The V gene's germline CDR1 is MNHEY and CDR2 SMNVEV (reference sequence). V dropped 5 bases and J dropped 7; count of bases not matched to a gene: 7. CDR3 sequence: CASSSGGDVIGELFF. The CDR3 region has the DNA TGTGCCAGCAGTAGCGGGGGGGACGTAATCGGGGAGCTGTTTTTT.

This clone occurred a few times. The rearrangement uses TRBV4-3 and TRBJ1-1; the D gene is possibly TRBD1 (5 bases). Germline-derived CDR1 and CDR2 are LGHNA and YSLEER. This CDR3 has 17 amino acids. Trimming shortened V by 0 bases and J by 0 bases, and 14 bases separated the two germline ends. DNA for the CDR3: TGCGCCAGCAGCCAAGATTGGGGCTTAGGCTTGAACACTGAAGCTTTCTTT. It is translated as CASSQDWGLGLNTEAFF.